The 12 T cell receptor beta chains listed next were all sequenced from one sample in a study of brain T cells in children with intractable seizures. Time point indicated: blood from clinic visit 5 months post-surgery; TSC patient then seizure free. Some clones are missing from TCRdb's copy, which holds only in-frame ones; the method was immunoSEQ multiplex PCR. The sample carries 300,000 to 400,000 clones, 93% recorded once. The sequencing here drew on peripheral blood, taken about 5 months after surgery. These receptors all come from a boy less than two years old with tuberous sclerosis and intractable seizures.

The DNA of the CDR3 is TGTGCCAGGGGTGAGAGGAGCGGCGATAAGCCCCAGCATTTT. Amino acids: CARGERSGDKPQHF. J is TRBJ1-5 and V is TRBV2; D call uncertain. The V and J ends lost 9 bases and 8 bases respectively, with 20 bases between them. The CDR3 is 14 amino acids. CDR1 is SNHLY, CDR2 FYNNEI, per germline.

The genes are TRBV27 and TRBJ1-1; D perhaps matches TRBD1 (5 bases). The CDR3 extends over 15 amino acids. CDR1 is MNHEY and CDR2 is SMNVEV in the germline V gene (reference sequence). V was trimmed by 1 base and J by 2 bases, leaving 11 bases between them. CDR3 sequence (DNA): TGTGCCAGCAGTTTATATTTAGGGGTAAACACTGAAGCTTTCTTT. This translates into CASSLYLGVNTEAFF.

This clone occurred once. This chain uses TRBV28 with TRBJ2-3, with 8 positions matching TRBD2. The length of the CDR3 is 15 residues. V lost 6 bases to trimming and J lost 0 bases; unmatched junction nucleotides: 5. Looked up from germline, CDR1 is MDHEN and CDR2 is SYDVKM. The DNA of the CDR3 is TGTGCCAGCAGCAGTAGCGGGGCTAGCACAGATACGCAGTATTTT. Protein sequence: CASSSSGASTDTQYF.

The chain has TRBV9 and TRBJ1-3; tentatively, D is TRBD1 (5 bases). The CDR3 contains 18 residues. Trimming removed 1 base at V and 2 bases at J, with 19 bases between. The V gene's germline CDR1 is SGDLS and CDR2 YYNGEE. CDR3 nucleotide sequence: TGTGCCAGCAGCGTATCCACGGACACTACATGGCCTGGAAACACCATATATTTT. As protein: CASSVSTDTTWPGNTIYF.

The CDR3 DNA reads TGTGCCAGCAGTGAATCTAGCGGGGGGGCCGATACGCAGTATTTT. It yields the protein CASSESSGGADTQYF. The chain employs TRBV6-4 and TRBJ2-3; 12 nucleotides line up with TRBD2. Unmatched junction bases numbered 4, after V lost 3 bases and J lost 6 bases. The length of the CDR3 is 15 residues. CDR1 is MRHNA, CDR2 SNTAGT, per germline.

This clone was observed a handful of times. The chain employs TRBV12-5 and TRBJ1-2; 7 bases are a match to TRBD1. The CDR3 covers 14 residues. Germline V gene data show CDR1 as LGHNT and CDR2 as FRNRAP. Unmatched junction bases numbered 7, after V lost 6 bases and J lost 3 bases. The CDR3 loop is CASGSTDRDYGYTF. The CDR3 DNA follows: TGTGCTAGTGGCTCGACTGACAGGGACTATGGCTACACCTTC.

The chain employs TRBV2 and TRBJ2-7; D unclear. Trimming pared 5 bases from V and 1 base from J, leaving 6 bases between. This CDR3 is 12 amino acids long. Germline-derived CDR1 and CDR2 are SNHLY and FYNNEI. As DNA, the CDR3 is TGTGCCAGCAGTCCATATTCCTACGAGCAGTACTTC. As protein: CASSPYSYEQYF. The complete variable domain, with remaining parts taken from reference TRBV2 and TRBJ2-7, reads EPEVTQTPSHQVTQMGQEVILRCVPISNHLYFYWYRQILGQKVEFLVSFYNNEISEKSEIFDDQFSVERPDGSNFTLKIRSTKLEDSAMYFCASSPYSYEQYFGPGTRLTVT.

The V gene is TRBV27, the J gene TRBJ2-1; 10 positions match TRBD2. The CDR3 runs 14 residues. Germline V gene data show CDR1 as MNHEY and CDR2 as SMNVEV (reference sequence). The J segment lost 3 bases and the V segment lost 9 bases, leaving 5 bases of the junction unmatched. CDR3 residues: CASYTSGNYNEQFF. The CDR3, as DNA: TGTGCCAGTTATACTAGCGGGAACTACAATGAGCAGTTCTTC.

The CDR3 DNA reads TGCGCCAGCAGCTCGGACAGGCCGACAGATACGCAGTATTTT. It encodes CASSSDRPTDTQYF. The V call is TRBV5-1, the J call TRBJ2-3, with 7 nucleotides matching TRBD1. This CDR3 has 14 residues. The V gene end was trimmed by 3 bases and the J gene end by 3 bases; junction bases not matched to a gene: 4. Per germline, CDR1 SGHRS and CDR2 YFSETQ.

V is TRBV11-3 and J is TRBJ2-1; 7 nucleotides match TRBD1. CDR1 is SGHNT, CDR2 YENEEA, per germline. The CDR3 length is 13 residues. CDR3 region: CATGQAAYNEQFF. The CDR3 DNA reads as TGTGCAACCGGACAGGCGGCATACAATGAGCAGTTCTTC.

The chain has TRBV2 and TRBJ2-1; D not resolved. The CDR3 spans 15 residues. Looked up from germline, CDR1 is SNHLY and CDR2 is FYNNEI. Deletions cut 4 bases from V and 0 bases from J, with 10 bases between. The CDR3 nucleotides read TGTGCCAGCAGTGTGGGCAGGAGCTCCTACAATGAGCAGTTCTTC. It specifies CASSVGRSSYNEQFF.

The genes are TRBV18 and TRBJ1-3; D may be TRBD1 (5 bases). In germline, CDR1 is KGHSH, CDR2 LQKENI. This CDR3 has 17 residues. Trimming took 3 bases from V and 0 from J, leaving 15 bases between them. CDR3 DNA sequence: TGTGCCAGCTCACCTGTTCGTCCGGGGACCTCTGGAAACACCATATATTTT. It codes for CASSPVRPGTSGNTIYF. Variable domain in full (rest from reference TRBV18 and TRBJ1-3): NAGVMQNPRHLVRRRGQEARLRCSPMKGHSHVYWYRQLPEEGLKFMVYLQKENIIDESGMPKERFSAEFPKEGPSILRIQQVVRGDSAAYFCASSPVRPGTSGNTIYFGEGSWLTVV.